Listed below are T cell receptor beta chains from one sample, sequenced in a study of T cells in Graves' hyperthyroidism and ophthalmopathy. TCRdb passed the multiplex PCR reads through MiXCR, listing each CDR3 protein once. The sample consists of 650,000 to 750,000 distinct CDR3 sequences, 13% to 15% of them appearing once. The sequencing input was blood. These receptor sequences come from a woman aged 18-29 years with Graves' hyperthyroidism. CDR3s include the opening cysteine and the closing phenylalanine or tryptophan. The order of the fields is CDR3 length, D gene, V gene, clone size, J gene, CDR3 protein, CDR3 DNA. The D gene is left open where the match is weak. Clone size, where shown, is once, few, many, or a class for clones that have expanded.

12	.	TRBV30	.	TRBJ2-3	CASIPWRDTQYF	TGTGCCTCGATCCCTTGGAGGGATACGCAGTATTTT
16	.	TRBV29-1	.	TRBJ2-3	CSVEDRSTGGTDTQYF	TGCAGCGTTGAAGATCGGTCGACAGGAGGCACAGATACGCAGTATTTT
16	TRBD2	TRBV7-8	few	TRBJ2-2	CASSLISGANTGELFF	TGTGCCAGCAGCCTTATTAGCGGGGCGAACACCGGGGAGCTGTTTTTT
17	TRBD1	TRBV7-9	.	TRBJ2-7	CASSPNVGQGGTYEQYF	TGTGCCAGCAGCCCGAACGTGGGACAGGGAGGAACCTACGAGCAGTACTTC
14	.	TRBV7-9	many	TRBJ1-1	CASSFKGLNTEAFF	TGTGCCAGCAGCTTTAAGGGCCTCAACACTGAAGCTTTCTTT
12	.	TRBV27	.	TRBJ2-1	CASSLFPGPQFF	TGTGCCAGCAGTTTATTCCCGGGCCCCCAGTTCTTC
19	TRBD2	TRBV27	many	TRBJ2-1	CASSPLRTSGSVSYNEQFF	TGTGCCAGCAGTCCCCTTCGGACTAGCGGGTCGGTCTCCTACAATGAGCAGTTCTTC
15	TRBD2	TRBV5-1	many	TRBJ2-7	CASSFRTSGSGEQYF	TGCGCCAGCAGCTTTAGGACTAGCGGGAGCGGCGAGCAGTACTTC
14	TRBD1	TRBV18	.	TRBJ2-7	CASSPGTGRTEQYF	TGTGCCAGCTCACCGGGGACAGGTAGGACCGAGCAGTACTTC
18	.	TRBV24-1	few	TRBJ2-1	CATSDSTPRFNRANEQFF	TGTGCCACCAGTGACTCAACTCCGCGATTTAACAGGGCAAATGAGCAGTTCTTC
17	.	TRBV5-1	many	TRBJ2-5	CASSLQGSGTGVGTQYF	TGCGCCAGCAGCTTGCAAGGATCCGGAACGGGAGTGGGGACCCAGTACTTC
12	.	TRBV2	.	TRBJ2-5	CASREGGKTQYF	TGTGCCAGCAGAGAGGGGGGGAAGACCCAGTACTTC
16	TRBD2	TRBV2	many	TRBJ2-1	CASSEEERELYNEQFF	TGTGCCAGCAGTGAGGAAGAGCGGGAGCTATACAATGAGCAGTTCTTC
16	.	TRBV5-1	.	TRBJ2-7	CASSPGRGGSSYEQYF	TGCGCCAGCAGCCCTGGGCGGGGTGGGAGCTCCTACGAGCAGTACTTC
13	.	TRBV19	few	TRBJ1-2	CASGTWGTGGYTF	TGTGCCAGTGGGACATGGGGTACGGGTGGCTACACCTTC
14	.	TRBV29-1	.	TRBJ1-5	CSVQDQGSNQPQHF	TGCAGCGTTCAGGACCAGGGAAGCAATCAGCCCCAGCATTTT
13	.	TRBV6-2/TRBV6-3	few	TRBJ2-2	CASSYSTAGELFF	TGTGCCAGCAGTTACTCGACGGCCGGGGAGCTGTTTTTT
14	.	TRBV11-1	many	TRBJ1-2	CASSFSDTVYGYTF	TGTGCCAGCAGCTTTTCGGACACGGTCTATGGCTACACCTTC
16	.	TRBV27	.	TRBJ2-7	CASSFAGVSEYYEQYF	TGTGCCAGCAGTTTCGCCGGGGTGAGCGAGTACTACGAGCAGTACTTC
16	TRBD2	TRBV5-1	many	TRBJ2-3	CASSFPTSGIRDTQYF	TGCGCCAGCAGCTTTCCGACTAGCGGGATAAGAGATACGCAGTATTTT
16	.	TRBV6-5	many	TRBJ2-3	CASSYSGLAATDTQYF	TGTGCCAGCAGTTACTCGGGATTAGCGGCCACAGATACGCAGTATTTT
14	TRBD1	TRBV6-1	few	TRBJ2-3	CATTTGGIADTQYF	TGTGCCACCACGACAGGGGGGATCGCAGATACGCAGTATTTT
16	.	TRBV7-8	many	TRBJ2-3	CASSLFGREPTDTQYF	TGTGCCAGCAGCTTATTCGGCAGGGAGCCCACAGATACGCAGTATTTT
9	.	TRBV29-1	.	TRBJ2-5	CSPRTVEYF	TGCAGCCCTCGGACAGTGGAGTACTTC
16	.	TRBV28	many	TRBJ2-7	CASTSPPGKGYNEQYF	TGTGCCAGCACCTCCCCCCCCGGTAAGGGGTACAACGAGCAGTACTTC
14	TRBD1	TRBV19	.	TRBJ1-1	CAGRTGGLGTEAFF	TGTGCCGGACGGACAGGGGGCTTGGGGACTGAAGCTTTCTTT
13	.	TRBV20-1	many	TRBJ2-3	CSARDPQQDTQYF	TGCAGTGCTAGAGATCCGCAGCAAGATACGCAGTATTTT
17	.	TRBV2	many	TRBJ2-4	CASSEIGVGLAKNIQYF	TGTGCCAGCAGTGAAATCGGGGTGGGACTAGCCAAAAACATTCAGTACTTC
14	TRBD2	TRBV20-1	.	TRBJ2-1	CSARPLAGVDEQFF	TGCAGTGCTAGACCGCTAGCGGGAGTGGATGAGCAGTTCTTC
12	TRBD2	TRBV7-9	.	TRBJ2-7	CATGTSRYEQYF	TGTGCCACAGGGACTAGCCGCTACGAGCAGTACTTC
16	TRBD2	TRBV30	.	TRBJ2-3	CAYSILAGGHWHTQYF	TGTGCCTACTCAATACTAGCGGGGGGGCATTGGCATACGCAGTATTTT
15	.	TRBV5-7	many	TRBJ2-5	CASSVNAPREETQYF	TGTGCCAGCAGCGTCAACGCCCCTCGGGAGGAGACCCAGTACTTC
12	.	TRBV30	many	TRBJ2-2	CAWSRVTGELFF	TGTGCCTGGAGTAGGGTCACCGGGGAGCTGTTTTTT
15	.	TRBV7-9	.	TRBJ2-7	CASSLASGIRYEQYF	TGTGCCAGCAGCTTAGCCTCCGGGATCCGGTACGAGCAGTACTTC
16	TRBD2	TRBV30	many	TRBJ2-1	CAWGSGLAGAYNEQFF	TGTGCCTGGGGCTCGGGACTAGCGGGGGCCTACAATGAGCAGTTCTTC
13	.	TRBV30	many	TRBJ2-3	CAWTGSTPDTQYF	TGTGCCTGGACGGGGAGTACCCCAGATACGCAGTATTTT
17	TRBD2	TRBV7-2	.	TRBJ2-5	CASRPGLAGGPVETQYF	TGTGCCAGCAGACCCGGACTAGCGGGAGGGCCCGTTGAGACCCAGTACTTC
13	.	TRBV10-2	.	TRBJ2-1	CASTFAGSDEQFF	TGCGCCAGCACCTTTGCGGGAAGCGATGAGCAGTTCTTC
15	TRBD2	TRBV7-9	.	TRBJ2-3	CASSRLAGKTDTQYF	TGTGCCAGCAGCCGACTAGCGGGGAAGACAGATACGCAGTATTTT
14	TRBD2	TRBV5-1	.	TRBJ2-2	CASQAGRYTGELFF	TGCGCCAGCCAGGCCGGGAGGTACACCGGGGAGCTGTTTTTT
17	TRBD1	TRBV19	few	TRBJ1-5	CASSWGVDRIGNQPQHF	TGTGCCAGTAGCTGGGGTGTGGACAGGATTGGCAATCAGCCCCAGCATTTT
16	TRBD2	TRBV4-2	once	TRBJ2-7	CASSQDLSGSGNEQYF	TGTGCCAGCAGCCAAGATTTGAGCGGGAGTGGTAACGAGCAGTACTTC
18	TRBD2	TRBV20-1	many	TRBJ2-1	CSASGQGQREMSYNEQFF	TGCAGTGCTAGCGGGCAGGGGCAGCGGGAGATGTCCTACAATGAGCAGTTCTTC
14	TRBD1	TRBV4-3	many	TRBJ1-2	CASSQESGTGLGTF	TGCGCCAGCAGCCAAGAATCCGGGACAGGGCTGGGCACCTTC
13	TRBD2	TRBV24-1	many	TRBJ2-7	CATSPGGSYEQYF	TGTGCCACCAGTCCGGGAGGGAGCTACGAGCAGTACTTC
15	.	TRBV28	many	TRBJ1-1	CASSPADSRSTEAFF	TGTGCCAGCAGTCCAGCGGACAGCCGGAGCACTGAAGCTTTCTTT
13	.	TRBV11-1	.	TRBJ1-1	CASSLLRTTEAFF	TGTGCCAGCAGCTTATTACGGACCACTGAAGCTTTCTTT
16	.	TRBV28	many	TRBJ1-1	CASSPSRVGPNTEAFF	TGTGCCAGCAGCCCCAGTCGCGTGGGCCCGAACACTGAAGCTTTCTTT
15	TRBD2	TRBV13	many	TRBJ2-1	CASSVLPGGKNEQFF	TGTGCCAGCAGCGTCCTTCCGGGAGGTAAAAATGAGCAGTTCTTC
13	.	TRBV5-1	many	TRBJ1-4	CASSSQGGEKLFF	TGCGCCAGCAGCTCGCAGGGAGGGGAAAAACTGTTTTTT
13	.	TRBV19	.	TRBJ2-3	CASSIWGTDTQYF	TGTGCCAGTAGTATTTGGGGAACAGATACGCAGTATTTT
19	.	TRBV3-2	.	TRBJ2-7	CASSQYDRLFWVGPYEQYF	TGTGCCAGCAGCCAATATGACAGACTCTTCTGGGTGGGCCCTTACGAGCAGTACTTC
19	TRBD2	TRBV4-3	.	TRBJ2-5	CASSQDLGLAEWGKETQYF	TGCGCCAGCAGCCAAGATCTTGGACTAGCGGAATGGGGAAAAGAGACCCAGTACTTC
15	.	TRBV6-2/TRBV6-3	.	TRBJ2-7	CASSYTGDSYYEQYF	TGTGCCAGCAGTTACACCGGGGACTCGTACTACGAGCAGTACTTC
16	TRBD2	TRBV3-1	many	TRBJ2-7	CASSQDPLAGPYEQYF	TGTGCCAGCAGCCAGGACCCACTAGCGGGACCCTACGAGCAGTACTTC